The sequence of this T cell receptor (beta chain) was determined in a study of blood T cells in healthy people across ages (dated by TCRdb to 2013 to 2016). In terms of the full investigation: In model experiments, template switching captured roughly one uniquely barcoded TCR beta cDNA molecule for every two T cells. The study measured age-related changes in TCR beta repertoire diversity using deep sequencing normalized with unique cDNA molecular identifiers. The donors were divided into four age groups: young (average approximately 15 years), middle-aged (almost 40), aged (about 61) and long-lived (roughly 86). To avoid experimental bias, donors of different ages were randomly spread across the sequencing lanes. For two donors (one aged 18 to 29 and one aged 80 or older), the study analyzed two additional independent replicas of 1 million unique cDNA reads from the same blood draw. What the study reported, not specific to this receptor: A strong correlation was found between observed TCR beta diversity and the percentage of naive T cells measured by flow cytometry. The long-lived group showed more naive CD4+ T cells, fewer expanded clones and increased TCR diversity than the aged group, suggesting age selection. Because donor CMV infection status was unknown, age-related changes in expanded clonotypes were potentially confounded. Total diversity estimates from one million sequenced T cells were considered lower bounds and underestimates. Observed TCR beta diversity per million T cells fell roughly linearly with age, and a significant reduction was already apparent by age around 36. Because profiling used bulk unsorted PBMCs, naive and antigen-experienced compartments could not be compared conclusively.

The roughly 39 donors, aged about 6 to 95 years, were systemically healthy Caucasian individuals from Russia. Each donor gave approximately 9.3 milliliters of peripheral blood, collected into EDTA-treated Vacutainer tubes. Ficoll-Paque density-gradient centrifugation was used to isolate PBMCs, with at least 6 million per sample. Trizol reagent was used to extract total RNA from the PBMCs, yielding at least 5 micrograms per sample. The percentages of naive CD45RAhigh/CD27high T cells were determined by flow cytometry on a PBMC aliquot from every donor. As concerns this clonotype: This clone's antigen is unknown. The input lacks base qualities; no much larger clone sits a single base away.

From the germline V gene, CDR1 is MNHNS and CDR2 is SASEGT. Relative to germline, V is 1 base shorter and J is 4 bases shorter, with 10 bases between their ends. The CDR3 runs 15 amino acids, cysteine and phenylalanine included. The only DNA kept is the CDR3, 45 bases in frame from the first base. To prepare the library, 5' RACE was applied. The data were produced on an Illumina HiSeq 2500. A second about 7 to 12 cycle PCR used a sample-barcoded 5' primer and a J-beta primer mix. Each TCR beta cDNA molecule received a unique molecular identifier from a template-switch 5' adaptor carrying 12 random nucleotides. Each sample yielded at least 3 million CDR3-containing paired-end reads. The Mint cDNA synthesis kit, primed by a TRBC-specific oligonucleotide, was used to synthesize first-strand cDNA from all RNA. After uracil-DNA glycosylase treatment, a first 18-cycle PCR used universal primers M1SS and BC2_uni_R on all cDNA. Concerning the study's data processing: For normalization, 1 million high-quality reads, each with a distinct molecular identifier, were randomly selected from each sample. Reads sharing molecular identifiers were discarded rather than binned into consensus sequences. MiTCR, with a Q25 quality threshold and the strictest error-elimination algorithm, was used for CDR3 identification, clonotype clustering and error correction. A nonparametric unseen species model using Euler transformation provided a lower-bound estimate of total TCR beta diversity. TCRdb itself trimmed the public reads at Q25 with fastp, ran MiXCR and retained productive beta chains. Duplicate CDR3 protein sequences are folded into a single record with the most common DNA and genes. V and J calls and clone size were set by TCRdb, not the authors. The sample records 1,100,000 or so distinct CDR3 sequences, 40% to 45% of which are singletons. Over 15% of the sample lies in the top ten.

This receptor was identified in a woman in her sixties in good health. The sample comprised blood. This sequence uses TRBV6-1 and TRBJ1-4, with the identity of the D gene unclear. The sequenced DNA: TGTGCCAGCAGTGAAGAGGGATTTGGTAATGAAAAACTGTTTTTT. Its product reads: CASSEEGFGNEKLFF.